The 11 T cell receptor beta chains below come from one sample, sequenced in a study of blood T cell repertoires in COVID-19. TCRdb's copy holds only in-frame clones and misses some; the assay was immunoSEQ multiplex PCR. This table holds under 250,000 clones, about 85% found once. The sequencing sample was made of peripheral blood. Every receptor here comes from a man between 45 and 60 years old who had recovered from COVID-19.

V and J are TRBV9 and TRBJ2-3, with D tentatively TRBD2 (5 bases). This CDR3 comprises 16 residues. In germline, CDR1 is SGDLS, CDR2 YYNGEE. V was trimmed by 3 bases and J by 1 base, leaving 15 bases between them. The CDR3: CASSAPLASGTDTQYF. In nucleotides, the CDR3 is TGTGCCAGCAGCGCCCCCCTAGCATCGGGCACAGATACGCAGTATTTT.

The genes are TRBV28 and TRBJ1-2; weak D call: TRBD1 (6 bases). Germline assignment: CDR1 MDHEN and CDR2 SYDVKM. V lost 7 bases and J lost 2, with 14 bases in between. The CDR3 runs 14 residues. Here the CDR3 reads CASTTQGSNYGYTF. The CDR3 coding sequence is TGTGCCAGCACTACACAGGGCTCCAACTATGGCTACACCTTC.

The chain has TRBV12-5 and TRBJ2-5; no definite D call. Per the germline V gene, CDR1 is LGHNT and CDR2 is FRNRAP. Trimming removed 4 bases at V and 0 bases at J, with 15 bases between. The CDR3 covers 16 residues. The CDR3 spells CASGYPLTPYQETQYF. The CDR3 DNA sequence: TGTGCTAGTGGTTACCCTTTAACACCGTACCAAGAGACCCAGTACTTC.

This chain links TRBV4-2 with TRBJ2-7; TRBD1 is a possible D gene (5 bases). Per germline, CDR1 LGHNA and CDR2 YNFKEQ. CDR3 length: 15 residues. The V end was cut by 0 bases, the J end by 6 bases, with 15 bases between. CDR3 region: CASSQDAGYIGEQYF. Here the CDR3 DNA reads TGTGCCAGCAGCCAAGATGCAGGGTACATCGGCGAGCAGTACTTC.

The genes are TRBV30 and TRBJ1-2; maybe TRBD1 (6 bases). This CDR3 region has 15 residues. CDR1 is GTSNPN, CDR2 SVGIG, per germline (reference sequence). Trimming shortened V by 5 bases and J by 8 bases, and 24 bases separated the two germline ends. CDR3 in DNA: TGTGCCTGGGGGAACAGGGAAGATGGTTCGAGAGGCTACACCTTC. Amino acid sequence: CAWGNREDGSRGYTF. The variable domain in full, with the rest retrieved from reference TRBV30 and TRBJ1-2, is SQTIHQWPATLVQPVGSPLSLECTVEGTSNPNLYWYRQAAGRGLQLLFYSVGIGQISSEVPQNLSASRPQDRQFILSSKKLLLSDSGFYLCAWGNREDGSRGYTFGSGTRLTVV.

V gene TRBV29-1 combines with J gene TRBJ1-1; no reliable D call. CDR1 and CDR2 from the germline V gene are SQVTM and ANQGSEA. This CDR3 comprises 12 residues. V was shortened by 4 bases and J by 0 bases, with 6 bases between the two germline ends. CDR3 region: CSVAPLNTEAFF. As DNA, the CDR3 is TGCAGCGTTGCCCCGTTGAACACTGAAGCTTTCTTT. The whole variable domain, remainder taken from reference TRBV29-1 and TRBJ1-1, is SAVISQKPSRDICQRGTSLTIQCQVDSQVTMMFWYRQQPGQSLTLIATANQGSEATYESGFVIDKFPISRPNLTFSTLTVSNMSPEDSSIYLCSVAPLNTEAFFGQGTRLTVV.

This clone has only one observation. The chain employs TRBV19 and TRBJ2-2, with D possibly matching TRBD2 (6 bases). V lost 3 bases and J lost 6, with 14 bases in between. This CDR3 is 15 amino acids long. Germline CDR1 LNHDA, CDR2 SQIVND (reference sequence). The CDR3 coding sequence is TGTGCCAGTAGTATCCAGACTAGATGGCCCGGGGAGCTGTTTTTT. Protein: CASSIQTRWPGELFF.

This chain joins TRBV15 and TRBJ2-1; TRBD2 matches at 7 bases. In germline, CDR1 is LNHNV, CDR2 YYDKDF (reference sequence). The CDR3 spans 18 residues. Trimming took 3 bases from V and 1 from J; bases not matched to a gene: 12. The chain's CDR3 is CATSSAGGRSISYNEQFF. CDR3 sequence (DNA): TGTGCCACCAGCAGCGCGGGCGGGAGAAGTATTTCCTACAATGAGCAGTTCTTC.

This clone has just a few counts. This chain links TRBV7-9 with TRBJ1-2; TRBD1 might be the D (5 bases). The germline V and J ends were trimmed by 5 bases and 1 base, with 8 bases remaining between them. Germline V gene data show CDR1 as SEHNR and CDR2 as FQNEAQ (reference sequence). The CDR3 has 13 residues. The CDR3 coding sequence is TGTGCCAGCAGCCCGACAGTTAACTATGGCTACACCTTC. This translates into CASSPTVNYGYTF.

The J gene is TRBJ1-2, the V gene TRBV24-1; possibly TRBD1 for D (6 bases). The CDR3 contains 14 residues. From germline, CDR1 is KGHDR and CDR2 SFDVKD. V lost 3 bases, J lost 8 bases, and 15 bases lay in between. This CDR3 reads CATSDQRGGKGYTF. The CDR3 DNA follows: TGTGCCACCAGTGATCAACGGGGGGGCAAAGGCTACACCTTC.

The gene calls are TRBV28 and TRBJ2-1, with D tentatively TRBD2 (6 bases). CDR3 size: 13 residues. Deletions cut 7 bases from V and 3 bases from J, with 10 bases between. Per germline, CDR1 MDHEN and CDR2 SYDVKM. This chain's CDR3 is CASIRGNYNEQFF. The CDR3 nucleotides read TGTGCCAGCATCCGGGGGAACTACAATGAGCAGTTCTTC.